The 16 T cell receptor beta chains below all came from one sample that was sequenced in a study of T cell responses to AZD1222 COVID-19 vaccine (dated by TCRdb to the early 2020s). Library construction relied on the immunoSEQ multiplex PCR assay. In its TCRdb copy, this immuneACCESS table keeps in-frame sequences only and misses some clones. Where compared with another copy, unresolved V genes explain less than half of these, and the others have no known cause. The sample includes under 130,000 clones, with about 80% observed a single time. The top ten constitute 5% of the sample. Interpreted using the paper, the time point label stands for: baseline before first vaccination. The material was peripheral blood, obtained on day 0 of AZD1222 vaccination. The receptors stem from an adult in good health.

V usage is TRBV4-1 and J usage is TRBJ2-7, with D perhaps TRBD1 (5 bases). CDR3 length: 14 residues. V lost 1 base, J lost 1 base, and 8 bases lay in between. Germline values: CDR1 MGHRA, CDR2 YSYEKL. The CDR3 reads CASSQVAGSYEQYF. CDR3 sequence (DNA): TGCGCCAGCAGCCAAGTCGCAGGGTCCTACGAGCAGTACTTC.

This clone has just one count. The V and J genes are TRBV5-1 and TRBJ1-1; possible D gene TRBD1, 5 bases. Germline V gene lookup returns CDR1 SGHRS and CDR2 YFSETQ. CDR3 length: 15 amino acids. Trimming removed 4 bases at V and 1 base at J, with 14 bases between. The CDR3 reads CASSPVPGQNTEAFF. The CDR3 DNA follows: TGCGCCAGCAGCCCTGTGCCGGGGCAGAACACTGAAGCTTTCTTT. Variable domain in full (rest from reference TRBV5-1 and TRBJ1-1): KAGVTQTPRYLIKTRGQQVTLSCSPISGHRSVSWYQQTPGQGLQFLFEYFSETQRNKGNFPGRFSGRQFSNSRSEMNVSTLELGDSALYLCASSPVPGQNTEAFFGQGTRLTVV.

This clone has more than one count but fewer than ten. The CDR3 DNA reads TGCGCCAGCAGCTTGCAGGGACTAGCGGGGGGAAATGAGCAGTTCTTC. This codes for CASSLQGLAGGNEQFF. V is TRBV5-1 and J is TRBJ2-1; 15 bases are a match to TRBD2. CDR1 and CDR2 from the germline V gene are SGHRS and YFSETQ. The CDR3 spans 16 residues. V dropped 1 base and J dropped 7; count of bases not matched to a gene: 3.

This clone was detected a few times. This chain joins TRBV9 and TRBJ2-7; D is undetermined. The germline V gene has CDR1 SGDLS and CDR2 YYNGEE. This CDR3 spans 13 amino acids. V lost 2 bases, J lost 1 base, and 7 bases lay in between. In nucleotides, the CDR3 is TGTGCCAGCAGCGTCACACCGTCCTACGAGCAGTACTTC. It specifies CASSVTPSYEQYF.

The chain is built from TRBV11-2 and TRBJ2-7, with 13 bases that match TRBD2. This CDR3 contains 14 residues. CDR1 is SGHAT and CDR2 is FQNNGV in the germline V gene. V shed 5 bases and J 4 bases; nucleotides not matched to a gene: 2. The CDR3 nucleotides are TGTGCCAGCAGCCGGACTAGCGGGGGATACGAGCAGTACTTC. Its protein product is CASSRTSGGYEQYF.

The genes are TRBV28 and TRBJ1-2; TRBD1 might be the D (5 bases). V was trimmed by 6 bases and J by 0 bases, leaving 11 bases between them. This CDR3 has 14 amino acids. Looked up from germline, CDR1 is MDHEN and CDR2 is SYDVKM. The CDR3 spells CASRKLGPNYGYTF. The DNA for the CDR3 is TGTGCCAGCAGAAAACTGGGGCCTAACTATGGCTACACCTTC.

The chain carries TRBV29-1 and TRBJ1-1; no definite D call. Germline V gene sequence: CDR1 SQVTM, CDR2 ANQGSEA. Trimming cost V 0 bases and J 14 bases, with 10 bases left between them. The CDR3 is 10 residues long. The CDR3 coding sequence is TGCAGCGTTGAAGAGGCAGGTACCTTCTTT. Encoded protein: CSVEEAGTFF.

This chain links TRBV20-1 with TRBJ2-1; D remains unclear. The V gene's germline CDR1 is DFQATT and CDR2 SNEGSKA (reference sequence). V gave up 4 bases and J gave up 7 bases, with 5 bases separating them. The CDR3 spans 10 residues. The CDR3 DNA is TGCAGTGCTATAGGGAATGAGCAGTTCTTC. Translated, it gives CSAIGNEQFF.

The rearrangement links TRBV5-1 to TRBJ2-7; 8 nucleotides align to TRBD1. The CDR3 runs 15 residues. The junction had 8 bases not matched to a gene; V was cut back by 3 bases and J by 3 bases. Per germline, CDR1 SGHRS and CDR2 YFSETQ. The DNA of the CDR3 is TGCGCCAGCAGCTCCGGGACAGGCCCTCTCTACGAGCAGTACTTC. This sequence encodes CASSSGTGPLYEQYF.

The chain's CDR3 is CASSQGWDSPLHF. Written as DNA, the CDR3 is TGTGCCAGCAGCCAGGGGTGGGATTCACCCCTCCACTTT. The rearrangement links TRBV12-3 or TRBV12-4 to TRBJ1-6; TRBD1 is a possible D gene (6 bases). The CDR3 covers 13 residues. V lost 6 bases to trimming and J lost 8 bases, with 11 bases between them.

The J gene is TRBJ2-1, the V gene TRBV7-2; 8 bases map to TRBD2. Unmatched junction bases numbered 9, after V lost 5 bases and J lost 3 bases. Germline V gene data show CDR1 as SGHTA and CDR2 as FQGNSA. The CDR3 spans 16 residues. CDR3 in DNA: TGTGCCAGCAGCCCCGCTCCGGCGGGGGGCTACAATGAGCAGTTCTTC. The encoded protein is CASSPAPAGGYNEQFF.

The rearrangement links TRBV29-1 to TRBJ2-7; 8 bases agree with TRBD1. V lost 7 bases, J lost 2 bases, and 13 bases stayed unmatched. This CDR3 is 15 amino acids long. CDR1 is SQVTM and CDR2 is ANQGSEA in the germline V gene. The CDR3: CSARTGSNPTYEQYF. CDR3 sequence (DNA): TGCAGCGCCCGGACAGGGTCAAACCCTACCTACGAGCAGTACTTC.

CDR3 region: CASSSAGQGFYEQYF. For the CDR3, the DNA is TGCGCCAGCAGCTCGGCCGGGCAGGGCTTTTACGAGCAGTACTTC. The chain is built from TRBV5-1 and TRBJ2-7, with D tentatively TRBD1 (5 bases). There are 15 residues in the CDR3. V was shortened by 3 bases and J by 4 bases, with 17 bases between the two germline ends. In germline, CDR1 is SGHRS, CDR2 YFSETQ.

The V gene is TRBV11-2, the J gene TRBJ2-5; TRBD1 agrees at 7 bases. Germline V gives CDR1 SGHAT, CDR2 FQNNGV. V trimming: 5 bases; J trimming: 1 base; junction bases outside the gene matches: 4. The CDR3 is 14 amino acids. CDR3 region: CASSRHRGQETQYF. CDR3 bases: TGTGCCAGCAGCCGACACAGGGGCCAAGAGACCCAGTACTTC. Combining the CDR3 with reference TRBV11-2 and TRBJ2-5 gives the whole variable domain EAGVAQSPRYKIIEKRQSVAFWCNPISGHATLYWYQQILGQGPKLLIQFQNNGVVDDSQLPKDRFSAERLKGVDSTLKIQPAKLEDSAVYLCASSRHRGQETQYFGPGTRLLVL.

In nucleotides, the CDR3 is TGCAGCGTTGGGGATGGGGGCTTAAACACTGAAGCTTTCTTT. Amino acids: CSVGDGGLNTEAFF. This chain joins TRBV29-1 and TRBJ1-1, with D possibly matching TRBD1 (6 bases). Looked up from germline, CDR1 is SQVTM and CDR2 is ANQGSEA. Trimming left V 4 bases short and J 2 bases short, with 14 bases between. The CDR3 consists of 14 residues.

V is TRBV7-6 and J is TRBJ2-5; 11 bases map to TRBD1. Germline trimming cut 1 base from V and 2 bases from J; bases unmatched to any gene: 3. Germline CDR1 SGHVS, CDR2 FNYEAQ. This CDR3 is built from 16 residues. The CDR3 reads CASSLGGTGGQETQYF. In nucleotides, the CDR3 is TGTGCCAGCAGCTTAGGAGGGACAGGGGGTCAAGAGACCCAGTACTTC. Looking up the rest from reference TRBV7-6 and TRBJ2-5 gives the full variable domain: GAGVSQSPRYKVTKRGQDVALRCDPISGHVSLYWYRQALGQGPEFLTYFNYEAQQDKSGLPNDRFSAERPEGSISTLTIQRTEQRDSAMYRCASSLGGTGGQETQYFGPGTRLLVL.